These 31 T cell receptor beta chains were sequenced from one sample in a study of shared clonotypes between healthy human individuals. The repertoire was sequenced with immunoSEQ multiplex PCR; TCRdb's copy has only in-frame clones and lacks some. This sample has millions of clones, with about 95% found just once. Naive CD8 cells comprised CD45RO-negative, CCR7-positively selected cells, excluding terminally differentiated effector memory CD45RA+ cells. Material for sequencing was naive CD8+ T cells sorted from blood. The receptor source for this set is a man aged 18 to 30 in good health.

V gene TRBV5-6 combines with J gene TRBJ2-2; D ambiguous. The V gene's germline CDR1 is SGHDT and CDR2 YYEEEE. V gave up 4 bases and J gave up 7 bases, with 11 bases separating them. The CDR3 totals 13 residues. This CDR3 is CASSPMDDGELFF. The CDR3 DNA sequence: TGTGCCAGCAGCCCCATGGATGACGGGGAGCTGTTTTTT.

V and J are TRBV5-3 and TRBJ2-3; weak D call: TRBD2 (5 bases). TRBV5-3 is labeled an ORF, and its function is uncertain. The CDR3 totals 16 residues. V dropped 1 base and J dropped 6 bases, with 18 bases sitting between them. CDR3 in DNA: TGTGCCAGAAGCTTGAGGGTAGCGCCCAACTGGGATACGCAGTATTTT. Its protein product is CARSLRVAPNWDTQYF.

This rearrangement joins TRBV30 to TRBJ2-1; 10 bases map to TRBD2. The CDR3 is 14 amino acids. The trim removed 1 base at V and 8 bases at J, leaving 5 bases unmatched. Germline assignment: CDR1 GTSNPN and CDR2 SVGIG (reference sequence). CDR3 DNA: TGTGCCTGGAGTGGTAGCGGGAGGCGGGATGAGCAGTTCTTC. Translation: CAWSGSGRRDEQFF.

The rearrangement joins TRBV6-5 to TRBJ2-6; 7 bases align to TRBD1. CDR1 is MNHEY, CDR2 SVGAGI, per germline. The CDR3 length is 16 residues. V lost 2 bases and J lost 2; bases outside the gene matches: 3. The DNA of the CDR3 is TGTGCCAGCAGTTACCATACAGGGGCTGGGGCCAACGTCCTGACTTTC. It codes for CASSYHTGAGANVLTF.

The chain carries TRBV11-3 and TRBJ2-5; TRBD2 is a possible D gene (6 bases). In germline, CDR1 is SGHNT, CDR2 YENEEA. V lost 5 bases to trimming and J lost 5 bases, with 15 bases between them. CDR3 length: 14 amino acids. The DNA for the CDR3 is TGTGCCAGCAGCCCCCAGGGCGGGGAGGAGACCCAGTACTTC. Translation gives CASSPQGGEETQYF. Looking up the rest from reference TRBV11-3 and TRBJ2-5 gives the full variable domain: EAGVVQSPRYKIIEKKQPVAFWCNPISGHNTLYWYLQNLGQGPELLIRYENEEAVDDSQLPKDRFSAERLKGVDSTLKIQPAELGDSAVYLCASSPQGGEETQYFGPGTRLLVL.

As to this clone: Other DNA sequences in the same sample also yield this CDR3. The CDR3 here is CASSYSGAQPQHF. In nucleotides, the CDR3 is TGTGCCAGCAGTTACTCGGGGGCCCAGCCCCAGCATTTT. V gene TRBV6-5 combines with J gene TRBJ1-5; TRBD1 might be the D (6 bases). The CDR3 spans 13 residues. Per the germline V gene, CDR1 is MNHEY and CDR2 is SVGAGI. Trimming pared 0 bases from V and 7 bases from J, leaving 7 bases between.

In the case of this clone: This sample also contains other DNA sequences that code for the same CDR3. This chain uses TRBV9 with TRBJ1-3, with no clear D. This CDR3 region has 15 residues. The V gene lost 0 bases and the J gene lost 0 bases, with 7 bases spanning the gap. CDR1 is SGDLS and CDR2 is YYNGEE in the germline V gene. The CDR3 bases are TGTGCCAGCAGCGTAGGCGTGGGCTCTGGAAACACCATATATTTT. Its translation: CASSVGVGSGNTIYF.

The chain combines TRBV5-5 with TRBJ1-6; tentative D call: TRBD1 (6 bases). This CDR3 comprises 14 residues. From germline, CDR1 is SGHKS and CDR2 YYEKEE (reference sequence). V lost 1 base and J 4 bases, leaving 6 bases between the germline ends. Here the CDR3 DNA reads TGTGCCAGCAGCTTGACAGGGTATAATTCACCCCTCCACTTT. It yields the protein CASSLTGYNSPLHF.

CDR3 loop: CASRTSSGQAYEQYF. CDR3 bases: TGTGCCAGCAGAACTTCGTCTGGACAGGCCTACGAGCAGTACTTC. V usage is TRBV2 and J usage is TRBJ2-7; TRBD1 aligns across 7 bases. CDR3 length: 15 residues. V shed 6 bases, J shed 2 bases, and the junction held 10 bases outside the gene matches. Germline V gene data show CDR1 as SNHLY and CDR2 as FYNNEI.

This clone appeared a single time. J is TRBJ1-4 and V is TRBV7-6; D is possibly TRBD1 (5 bases). Germline CDR1 and CDR2: SGHVS and FNYEAQ. Trimming cost V 0 bases and J 5 bases, with 10 bases left between them. There are 15 residues in the CDR3. The CDR3 coding sequence is TGTGCCAGCAGCTTAGCTCCGGGGGGAAATGAAAAACTGTTTTTT. Translating gives CASSLAPGGNEKLFF.

This clone was seen a single time. The V and J genes are TRBV10-3 and TRBJ1-2, with 8 bases identical to TRBD1. Germline-derived CDR1 and CDR2 are ENHRY and SYGVKD. V shed 11 bases, J shed 8 bases, and the junction held 10 bases outside the gene matches. The CDR3 covers 12 residues. CDR3 amino acids: CAAGQGSVGYTF. As DNA, the CDR3 is TGTGCCGCAGGACAGGGATCTGTGGGCTACACCTTC.

Points on this clone: The sample contains more than one DNA sequence encoding this CDR3. The chain links TRBV6-1 to TRBJ2-5; possible D gene TRBD2, 5 bases. The V end was cut by 0 bases, the J end by 3 bases, with 11 bases between. The germline V gene has CDR1 MNHNS and CDR2 SASEGT. The CDR3 consists of 15 residues. The CDR3 region is CASSEARVREETQYF. CDR3 DNA: TGTGCCAGCAGTGAAGCAAGGGTGAGGGAAGAGACCCAGTACTTC.

This clone was seen only a few times. The rearrangement uses TRBV9 and TRBJ1-1; the D is unclear. From germline, CDR1 is SGDLS and CDR2 YYNGEE. The CDR3 is made up of 14 amino acids. Trimming left V 3 bases short and J 1 base short, with 10 bases between. The DNA of the CDR3 is TGTGCCAGCAGCGGAAGGACCCCGAACACTGAAGCTTTCTTT. It codes for CASSGRTPNTEAFF.

CDR3 in amino acids: CASSPGDSGGEQFF. The DNA for the CDR3 is TGCGCCAGCAGCCCGGGGGACTCCGGGGGTGAGCAGTTCTTC. The rearrangement joins TRBV5-1 to TRBJ2-1; maybe TRBD2 (6 bases). Germline CDR1 reads SGHRS; CDR2 reads YFSETQ. With 4 bases removed from V and 9 bases from J, the gap between germline ends came to 17 bases. The length of the CDR3 is 14 residues.

The sample holds one count of this clone. DNA of the CDR3: TGTGCCAGCAGTCGGACCTTTAGCAATCAGCCCCAGCATTTT. This gives the protein CASSRTFSNQPQHF. V is TRBV28 and J is TRBJ1-5; no definite D call. This CDR3 comprises 14 residues. V lost 5 bases, J lost 0 bases, and 8 bases lay in between. Per the germline V gene, CDR1 is MDHEN and CDR2 is SYDVKM.

This clone was observed a few times. The chain combines TRBV16 with TRBJ2-5, with D hard to call. Between the trimmed V and J ends, which lost 3 bases and 0 bases, there was a span of 8 bases. Germline V gene lookup returns CDR1 KGHSY and CDR2 FQNENV. The CDR3 runs 14 residues. The CDR3 reads CASSQSGYQETQYF. The CDR3 coding sequence is TGTGCCAGCAGCCAGTCAGGTTACCAAGAGACCCAGTACTTC.

This clone was observed a single time. This rearrangement joins TRBV30 to TRBJ1-2; the D is unclear. CDR1 GTSNPN and CDR2 SVGIG come from the germline V gene (reference sequence). The CDR3 runs to 13 residues. Between the trimmed V and J ends, which lost 0 bases and 1 base, there was a span of 6 bases. CDR3 residues: CAWSVNINYGYTF. The CDR3, as DNA: TGTGCCTGGAGTGTAAACATTAACTATGGCTACACCTTC.

The chain uses TRBV7-9 and TRBJ1-1, with D possibly TRBD1 on 5 matching bases. The germline V and J ends were trimmed by 5 bases and 1 base, with 17 bases remaining between them. This CDR3 region has 16 residues. Germline lookup yields CDR1 SEHNR and CDR2 FQNEAQ (reference sequence). The CDR3 protein is CASSQTSGTENTEAFF. In nucleotides, the CDR3 is TGTGCCAGCAGCCAAACATCCGGGACCGAGAACACTGAAGCTTTCTTT.

The chain has TRBV4-2 and TRBJ2-3; TRBD2 agrees at 7 bases. The CDR3 has 15 residues. The J segment lost 2 bases and the V segment lost 3 bases, leaving 5 bases of the junction unmatched. Germline CDR1 LGHNA, CDR2 YNFKEQ. This CDR3 is CASSQKLANTDTQYF. CDR3 sequence (DNA): TGTGCCAGCAGCCAGAAACTAGCGAACACAGATACGCAGTATTTT.

The V call is TRBV7-9, the J call TRBJ2-7; the D gene is possibly TRBD1 (6 bases). CDR3 size: 15 residues. CDR1 SEHNR and CDR2 FQNEAQ come from the germline V gene (reference sequence). V lost 1 base and J 5 bases, leaving 15 bases between the germline ends. Written as DNA, the CDR3 is TGTGCCAGCAGCTTAGGTGCAGGGGCTGTGGACGAGCAGTACTTC. This sequence encodes CASSLGAGAVDEQYF. The full variable domain, completed using reference TRBV7-9 and TRBJ2-7, is DTGVSQNPRHKITKRGQNVTFRCDPISEHNRLYWYRQTLGQGPEFLTYFQNEAQLEKSRLLSDRFSAERPKGSFSTLEIQRTEQGDSAMYLCASSLGAGAVDEQYFGPGTRLTVT.

The chain has TRBV27 and TRBJ2-1; the D gene is possibly TRBD2 (6 bases). V lost 7 bases to trimming and J lost 8 bases, with 21 bases between them. The CDR3 is made up of 15 amino acids. Germline CDR1 MNHEY, CDR2 SMNVEV (reference sequence). The CDR3 DNA reads as TGTGCCAGCAAGGGACCGGGACTGCAAACCTATGAGCAGTTCTTC. Translated: CASKGPGLQTYEQFF.

This chain uses TRBV19 with TRBJ2-1, with 8 bases lining up with TRBD2. The CDR3 contains 17 residues. The V segment lost 1 base and the J segment 4 bases; nucleotides outside the gene matches: 9. CDR1 and CDR2 from the germline V gene are LNHDA and SQIVND (reference sequence). As DNA, the CDR3 is TGTGCCAGTAGTATAGGTTCGGGACTAGGGCTTTACAATGAGCAGTTCTTC. It specifies CASSIGSGLGLYNEQFF.

The chain has TRBV6-5 and TRBJ2-7; D is possibly TRBD1 (5 bases). Per the germline V gene, CDR1 is MNHEY and CDR2 is SVGAGI. The CDR3 length is 13 residues. Trimming shortened V by 6 bases and J by 5 bases, and 14 bases separated the two germline ends. In nucleotides, the CDR3 is TGTGCCAGCAGCTACCAGGGTTACCACGAGCAGTACTTC. Translating gives CASSYQGYHEQYF.

This CDR3 reads CASSDKGALGETQYF. CDR3 sequence (DNA): TGTGCCAGCAGTGATAAGGGGGCTCTGGGGGAGACCCAGTACTTC. V gene TRBV6-1 combines with J gene TRBJ2-5, with 7 bases aligning to TRBD1. Germline trimming cut 3 bases from V and 5 bases from J; bases unmatched to any gene: 9. Germline V gene data show CDR1 as MNHNS and CDR2 as SASEGT. The length of the CDR3 is 15 residues.

A single count supports this clone. V usage is TRBV11-2 and J usage is TRBJ2-5; D remains ambiguous. Between the trimmed V and J ends, which lost 6 bases and 5 bases, there was a span of 22 bases. The CDR3 is 16 amino acids. CDR1 is SGHAT and CDR2 is FQNNGV in the germline V gene. The CDR3 sequence: CASSQTIYEPLETQYF. The DNA for the CDR3 is TGTGCCAGCAGTCAGACCATTTACGAGCCCTTGGAGACCCAGTACTTC.

This chain links TRBV7-8 with TRBJ2-3; 8 bases map to TRBD1. This CDR3 is 17 amino acids long. Germline V gene sequence: CDR1 SGHVS, CDR2 FQNEAQ. The V and J ends lost 2 bases and 6 bases, in that order; junction bases with no gene match: 13. Here the CDR3 reads CASSLFVQGARSDTQYF. The DNA of the CDR3 is TGTGCCAGCAGCTTATTCGTTCAGGGGGCGAGGAGTGATACGCAGTATTTT.

This sequence joins TRBV19 and TRBJ2-7; D remains unclear. Trimming shortened V by 10 bases and J by 0 bases, and 10 bases separated the two germline ends. CDR3 length: 12 amino acids. CDR1 is LNHDA and CDR2 is SQIVND in the germline V gene (reference sequence). The CDR3 protein is CAIQMGSYEQYF. The CDR3, as DNA: TGTGCCATTCAGATGGGCTCCTACGAGCAGTACTTC. Variable domain in full (rest from reference TRBV19 and TRBJ2-7): DGGITQSPKYLFRKEGQNVTLSCEQNLNHDAMYWYRQDPGQGLRLIYYSQIVNDFQKGDIAEGYSVSREKKESFPLTVTSAQKNPTAFYLCAIQMGSYEQYFGPGTRLTVT.

The chain recombines TRBV9 with TRBJ2-1; 8 bases align to TRBD2. Germline CDR1 reads SGDLS; CDR2 reads YYNGEE. J lost 6 bases, V lost 3 bases, and 5 bases had no gene match. The CDR3 covers 14 residues. This CDR3 reads CASSAPAGGNEQFF. The CDR3 region has the DNA TGTGCCAGCAGCGCACCCGCGGGAGGCAATGAGCAGTTCTTC. The entire variable domain, with the rest obtained from reference TRBV9 and TRBJ2-1, is as follows: DSGVTQTPKHLITATGQRVTLRCSPRSGDLSVYWYQQSLDQGLQFLIQYYNGEERAKGNILERFSAQQFPDLHSELNLSSLELGDSALYFCASSAPAGGNEQFFGPGTRLTVL.

J is TRBJ1-2 and V is TRBV29-1; weak D call: TRBD1 (5 bases). The germline V and J ends were trimmed by 6 bases and 8 bases, with 25 bases remaining between them. CDR1 and CDR2 from the germline V gene are SQVTM and ANQGSEA. This CDR3 has 15 amino acids. The CDR3: CSVRALGEWVEGYTF. The DNA for the CDR3 is TGCAGCGTGAGGGCGTTAGGGGAATGGGTGGAGGGCTACACCTTC.

The rearrangement uses TRBV10-3 and TRBJ2-7; D ambiguous. V was shortened by 2 bases and J by 3 bases, with 8 bases between the two germline ends. Per germline, CDR1 ENHRY and CDR2 SYGVKD. CDR3 length: 13 residues. CDR3 sequence (DNA): TGTGCCATCAGTGAGCTCTCCTACTACGAGCAGTACTTC. It codes for CAISELSYYEQYF.

In its sample, this clone was seen a few times. Other DNA sequences in this specimen translate into the identical CDR3. The CDR3 protein is CASSFGVSYEQYF. Written as DNA, the CDR3 is TGCGCCAGCAGCTTTGGCGTCTCCTACGAGCAGTACTTC. The rearrangement uses TRBV5-1 and TRBJ2-7; D is ambiguous. This CDR3 is 13 amino acids long. Germline V gives CDR1 SGHRS, CDR2 YFSETQ. The V and J ends lost 2 bases and 0 bases respectively, with 6 bases between them. Full variable domain (outside the CDR3, taken from reference TRBV5-1 and TRBJ2-7): KAGVTQTPRYLIKTRGQQVTLSCSPISGHRSVSWYQQTPGQGLQFLFEYFSETQRNKGNFPGRFSGRQFSNSRSEMNVSTLELGDSALYLCASSFGVSYEQYFGPGTRLTVT.